This T cell receptor (beta chain) appears in the sequencing data of a study of CD8 T cells in Susac syndrome. The ends lost 3 bases at V and 3 bases at J; junction bases unmatched: 9. Germline loops: CDR1 SGDLS, CDR2 YYNGEE. The CDR3 runs 15 residues. This clonotype was counted a single time. When the RNA was reverse transcribed, random hexamers were used with an input of roughly 0.45 to 1 ug. Via MiXCR, TCRdb re-called the immunoSEQ multiplex PCR reads, giving one row per CDR3 protein. This sample has approximately 140,000 distinct CDR3 sequences, with approximately 95% found just once. The clonotype comes from a human donor in good health. The chain combines TRBV9 with TRBJ2-7; 7 bases fit TRBD2. Sequencing was done on a sample of CD8+ T cells from PBMCs. This CDR3 reads CASSAQGGSLYEQYF. The CDR3 DNA reads TGTGCCAGCAGCGCCCAGGGCGGGAGTCTCTACGAGCAGTACTTC. Full variable domain (remainder filled in from reference TRBV9 and TRBJ2-7): DSGVTQTPKHLITATGQRVTLRCSPRSGDLSVYWYQQSLDQGLQFLIQYYNGEERAKGNILERFSAQQFPDLHSELNLSSLELGDSALYFCASSAQGGSLYEQYFGPGTRLTVT.